This TCR beta chain came from a study of sequential checkpoint blockade in melanoma. Turning to the study itself: Arm A got nivolumab then ipilimumab; arm B the reverse, 1:1. Each arm's sequence ended with maintenance nivolumab.

The count of this clone is one. Only in-frame clones appear in the TCRdb table, and some are missing; sequencing was by immunoSEQ multiplex PCR. In the table there are around 20,000 clones, around 80% of which are singletons. Germline CDR1 and CDR2: SGHDN and FVKESK. The CDR3 has 18 amino acids. Between the trimmed V and J ends, which lost 0 bases and 1 base, there was a span of 15 bases. Described treatment: randomized to nivolumab then ipilimumab (arm A) or the reverse (arm B). None of the patients previously received DNA-damaging chemotherapy. Live CD3+CD8+ CD19− CD56− cells were sorted from PBMCs. The receptor comes from a human donor with melanoma. Material: CD8+ T cells sorted from blood (inferred from file names), obtained from a patient given nivolumab and ipilimumab in sequence. The rearrangement links TRBV14 to TRBJ2-2, with D possibly TRBD1 on 5 matching bases. In DNA, the CDR3 is TGTGCCAGCAGCCAAGATTTTCTTGACAGCGTGAACACCGGGGAGCTGTTTTTT. This sequence encodes CASSQDFLDSVNTGELFF.